The 12 T cell receptor beta chains in this list originate from one sample, sequenced in a study of CD8 T cell repertoires and HIV-1 epitope variants. These receptors lack a known antigen. Here immunoSEQ multiplex PCR was the method, and the copy in TCRdb shows in-frame clones only, minus some. The profile shows 4,800 or so clones, roughly 69% of them singletons. Sequenced: cultured CD8+ T cells derived from PBMCs. Receptor source: a male donor with HIV.

This clone was recorded a few times. V gene TRBV4-3 combines with J gene TRBJ2-1, with 8 bases lining up with TRBD2. Germline V gives CDR1 LGHNA, CDR2 YSLEER. V trimming: 1 base; J trimming: 2 bases; junction bases outside the gene matches: 10. CDR3 length: 18 amino acids. The CDR3 reads CASSQAQPGGATYNEQFF. The CDR3 DNA reads as TGCGCCAGCAGCCAAGCCCAGCCCGGGGGGGCTACCTACAATGAGCAGTTCTTC.

This clone was observed a few times. In DNA form, the CDR3 reads TGTGCCAGCAGCCCCGCCCCTAGCGGGCAAGAGACCCAGTACTTC. It codes for CASSPAPSGQETQYF. V usage is TRBV11-1 and J usage is TRBJ2-5; 8 nucleotides agree with TRBD2. Germline CDR1 is SGHAT and CDR2 is FQDESV (reference sequence). Trimming at V came to 5 bases and at J to 2 bases, leaving 7 bases not matched to a gene. This CDR3 region has 15 residues.

The genes are TRBV7-2 and TRBJ2-5; a weak D match, TRBD1 (6 bases). Germline loops: CDR1 SGHTA, CDR2 FQGNSA. CDR3 length equals 16 residues. V dropped 0 bases and J dropped 2 bases, with 13 bases sitting between them. CDR3 in DNA: TGTGCCAGCAGCTTAGCGACAGGCCTAGGTCAAGAGACCCAGTACTTC. Its translation is CASSLATGLGQETQYF.

V usage is TRBV29-1 and J usage is TRBJ2-5, with unresolved D. The length of the CDR3 is 13 residues. Germline V gene lookup returns CDR1 SQVTM and CDR2 ANQGSEA. Trimming shortened V by 1 base and J by 5 bases, and 11 bases separated the two germline ends. The CDR3 protein is CSVEAPGPETQYF. The CDR3 DNA reads as TGCAGCGTTGAAGCCCCCGGGCCGGAGACCCAGTACTTC.

This clone came up once. The chain carries TRBV6-6 and TRBJ2-5, with TRBD2 as a possible D gene (6 bases). The ends were cut back, 4 bases at V and 1 base at J, with 10 bases in the middle. This CDR3 has 14 amino acids. Germline-derived CDR1 and CDR2 are MNHNY and SVGAGI (reference sequence). The chain's CDR3 is CASSFPGSQETQYF. In DNA, the CDR3 is TGTGCCAGCAGTTTTCCCGGGAGCCAAGAGACCCAGTACTTC.

The chain employs TRBV6-5 and TRBJ2-1, with D possibly TRBD2 on 5 matching bases. This CDR3 is 12 amino acids long. Germline V gives CDR1 MNHEY, CDR2 SVGAGI. Trimming left V 2 bases short and J 7 bases short, with 6 bases between. CDR3 sequence (DNA): TGTGCCAGCAGTTACACGGGGAATGAGCAGTTCTTC. Its translation is CASSYTGNEQFF.

The V and J genes are TRBV7-2 and TRBJ1-5; D perhaps matches TRBD1 (6 bases). Germline CDR1 is SGHTA and CDR2 is FQGNSA. CDR3 length: 13 amino acids. V dropped 5 bases and J dropped 6 bases, with 11 bases sitting between them. The DNA for the CDR3 is TGTGCCAGCAGCCGGGGGCCGAGTCAGCCCCAGCATTTT. It codes for CASSRGPSQPQHF.

The V and J genes are TRBV19 and TRBJ2-5; TRBD1 agrees at 10 bases. CDR3 length: 15 amino acids. Germline V lookup: CDR1 LNHDA, CDR2 SQIVND (reference sequence). With 3 bases clipped from V and 5 bases from J, the junction kept 6 bases outside the gene matches. For the CDR3, the DNA is TGTGCCAGTAGTATCTCACGGACAGGGGGGGAGACCCAGTACTTC. Translation gives CASSISRTGGETQYF. Combining the CDR3 with reference TRBV19 and TRBJ2-5 gives the whole variable domain DGGITQSPKYLFRKEGQNVTLSCEQNLNHDAMYWYRQDPGQGLRLIYYSQIVNDFQKGDIAEGYSVSREKKESFPLTVTSAQKNPTAFYLCASSISRTGGETQYFGPGTRLLVL.

The chain employs TRBV28 and TRBJ2-5, with 7 bases matching TRBD1. After removal of 6 bases from V and 5 bases from J, the junction contained 12 bases not matched to a gene. This CDR3 has 15 amino acids. The germline gives CDR1 MDHEN, CDR2 SYDVKM. CDR3 sequence reads: CASRRGQTSRETQYF. CDR3 in DNA: TGTGCCAGCAGACGGGGACAGACCTCAAGGGAGACCCAGTACTTC.

The rearrangement links TRBV5-8 to TRBJ2-3, with TRBD2 identical over 10 bases. Per germline, CDR1 SGHTS and CDR2 YDEGEE. The V gene end was trimmed by 4 bases and the J gene end by 3 bases; junction bases not matched to a gene: 8. The CDR3 loop spans 16 amino acids. The CDR3 coding sequence is TGTGCCAGCAGCCCCACTAGCGGGAAAGATACAGATACGCAGTATTTT. It translates to CASSPTSGKDTDTQYF.

This clone came up a few times. The rearrangement links TRBV27 to TRBJ2-7; 7 nucleotides align to TRBD2. Germline CDR1 is MNHEY and CDR2 is SMNVEV (reference sequence). Trimming took 3 bases from V and 3 from J; bases not matched to a gene: 8. The CDR3 has 15 amino acids. CDR3 sequence reads: CASSFGSGVDYEQYF. The CDR3 nucleotides read TGTGCCAGCAGTTTCGGGAGCGGGGTCGACTACGAGCAGTACTTC.

This rearrangement joins TRBV6-5 to TRBJ1-2, with no clear D. V was trimmed by 0 bases and J by 8 bases, leaving 10 bases between them. CDR1 is MNHEY and CDR2 is SVGAGI in the germline V gene. The CDR3 extends over 13 amino acids. CDR3 bases: TGTGCCAGCAGTTACTCGAGAGGTTCGGGCTACACCTTC. Encoded protein: CASSYSRGSGYTF.